The source of this T cell receptor beta chain is a study of T cells after yellow fever vaccination. Whole-study context: Preparation used SMART-Seq v4 Ultra Low Input for the low-cell-number fractions.

Regarding the study as a whole: The booster saw the reappearance of most primary-vaccination clones (roughly 96% CD4, 70% to 90% CD8). The secondary T-cell response peaked on day 5, not day 15, but was weaker.

V was shortened by 4 bases and J by 10 bases, with 15 bases between the two germline ends. The germline V gene encodes CDR1 SGDLS and CDR2 YYNGEE. The CDR3 is 13 amino acids. As concerns this clonotype: Its antigen is unidentified.

The TCR cDNA carried a universal primer site and UMIs from 5'RACE template switching. TCRdb recomputed calls from the 5' RACE reads with MiXCR, one row per CDR3 protein. The table shows some 320,000 distinct CDR3 sequences, with approximately 9% occurring only once. This chain connects TRBV9 to TRBJ1-5; the D is unclear. This receptor was identified in a man between 18 and 35 years old who received the YFV17D yellow fever vaccine. This material consisted of PBMCs, taken on the day of the first yellow fever vaccination. The CDR3 region is CASSPDGYAPQHF. Written as DNA, the CDR3 is TGTGCCAGCAGCCCCGACGGGTACGCACCCCAGCATTTT.